This TCR beta chain was captured in a study of OX40 agonist ivuxolimab in advanced cancers. This CDR3 is 14 amino acids long. V lost 0 bases and J lost 5, with 10 bases in between. The germline CDR1 and CDR2 sequences are SGHKS and YYEKEE (reference sequence). TCRdb's copy holds only in-frame clones and misses some; the assay was immunoSEQ multiplex PCR. The sample contains tens of thousands of clones, roughly 85% of which appear only once. The sequences come from CD4+ or CD8+ T cells sorted from blood, collected in a trial of the OX40 agonist ivuxolimab. This chain joins TRBV5-5 and TRBJ2-3; no clear D. The clonotype comes from an adult with an advanced solid tumor such as melanoma, head and neck, liver or kidney cancer. The CDR3 spells CASSLGLVVDTQYF. DNA for the CDR3: TGTGCCAGCAGCTTGGGTCTAGTAGTAGATACGCAGTATTTT.